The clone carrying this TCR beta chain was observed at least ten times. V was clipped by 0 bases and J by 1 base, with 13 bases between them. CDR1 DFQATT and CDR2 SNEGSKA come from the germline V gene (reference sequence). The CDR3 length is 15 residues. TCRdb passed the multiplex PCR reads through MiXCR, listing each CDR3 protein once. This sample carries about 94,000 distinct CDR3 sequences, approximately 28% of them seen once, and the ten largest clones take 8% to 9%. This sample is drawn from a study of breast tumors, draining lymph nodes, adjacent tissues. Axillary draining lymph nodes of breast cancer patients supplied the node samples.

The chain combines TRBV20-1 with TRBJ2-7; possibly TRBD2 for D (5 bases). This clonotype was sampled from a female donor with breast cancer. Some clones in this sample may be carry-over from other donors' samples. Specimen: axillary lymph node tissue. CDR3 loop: CSARDPGGGSYEQYF. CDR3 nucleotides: TGCAGTGCTAGAGATCCCGGAGGTGGGTCCTACGAGCAGTACTTC.